The 21 T cell receptor beta chains presented below share a single source sample, sequenced in a study of response to subunit inactivated influenza vaccine. TCRdb independently ran MiXCR on the RT-PCR reads; one entry per CDR3 protein. The table includes about 540,000 distinct CDR3 sequences, about 15% detected once. Sequencing used PBMCs from blood, obtained about 13 days after vaccination. All receptors come from a man aged 45-60 years who received an inactivated influenza vaccine.

This clonotype was picked up a small number of times. This chain connects TRBV5-6 to TRBJ2-1; D is unresolved. V was clipped by 1 base and J by 9 bases, with 8 bases between them. CDR1 is SGHDT and CDR2 is YYEEEE in the germline V gene. The CDR3 consists of 12 residues. The CDR3 bases are TGTGCCAGCAGCTTGCCAATCTCTGAGCAGTTCTTC. This translates into CASSLPISEQFF.

In DNA form, the CDR3 reads TGTGCCAGCTCACAAACGGCAGGGAACACCGGGGAGCTGTTTTTT. Translating it yields CASSQTAGNTGELFF. The chain recombines TRBV18 with TRBJ2-2; D unclear. The CDR3 spans 15 residues. Germline-derived CDR1 and CDR2 are KGHSH and LQKENI. V was trimmed by 4 bases and J by 1 base, leaving 10 bases between them.

This clonotype was detected a few times. The chain joins TRBV7-2 to TRBJ2-3; D is ambiguous. The V gene lost 4 bases and the J gene lost 4 bases, with 6 bases spanning the gap. Germline V gene data show CDR1 as SGHTA and CDR2 as FQGNSA. The CDR3 loop spans 12 amino acids. CDR3 region: CASSSGPDTQYF. CDR3 nucleotides: TGTGCCAGCAGCTCTGGGCCAGATACGCAGTATTTT.

This clonotype was seen more than once but under ten times. The chain has TRBV20-1 and TRBJ1-2; D is ambiguous. The V end was cut by 6 bases, the J end by 5 bases, with 16 bases between. Germline V lookup: CDR1 DFQATT, CDR2 SNEGSKA (reference sequence). The CDR3 has 13 amino acids. The CDR3 DNA follows: TGCAGTGCGCCTCCTTTATTGGGGTATGGCTACACCTTC. Protein: CSAPPLLGYGYTF.

This clonotype came up a few times. This chain links TRBV6-1 with TRBJ1-2, with 12 bases matching TRBD1. The V gene end was trimmed by 5 bases and the J gene end by 4 bases; junction bases not matched to a gene: 5. The CDR3 is 15 amino acids. CDR1 is MNHNS and CDR2 is SASEGT in the germline V gene. The CDR3 here is CASSPGTGGIYGYTF. The DNA of the CDR3 is TGTGCCAGCAGTCCCGGGACAGGGGGCATCTATGGCTACACCTTC.

CDR3: CASSLMMEGAEQYF. Written as DNA, the CDR3 is TGTGCCAGCAGCTTAATGATGGAGGGGGCAGAGCAGTACTTC. The rearrangement joins TRBV7-2 to TRBJ2-7; D perhaps matches TRBD1 (7 bases). Trimming removed 2 bases at V and 7 bases at J, with 15 bases between. The CDR3 has 14 residues. Germline CDR1 is SGHTA and CDR2 is FQGNSA.

This sequence joins TRBV29-1 and TRBJ2-3; no clear D. CDR1 and CDR2 from the germline V gene are SQVTM and ANQGSEA. V lost 1 base, J lost 10 bases, and 9 bases lay in between. This CDR3 contains 11 residues. The CDR3 sequence: CSVEGISPQYF. The CDR3 nucleotides are TGCAGCGTTGAAGGAATCAGCCCGCAGTATTTT.

This clonotype has a handful of counts. The J gene is TRBJ2-7, the V gene TRBV6-2 or TRBV6-3, with TRBD2 as a possible D gene (6 bases). The V gene lost 2 bases and the J gene lost 6 bases, with 14 bases spanning the gap. The CDR3 contains 14 residues. Germline lookup yields CDR1 MNHEY and CDR2 SVGEGT. The CDR3 nucleotides are TGTGCCAGCAGTTACGCGGGAACGCCGGGCGAGCAGTACTTC. It is translated as CASSYAGTPGEQYF.

The rearrangement joins TRBV10-3 to TRBJ1-3; possibly TRBD1 for D (5 bases). Germline CDR1 and CDR2: ENHRY and SYGVKD. The length of the CDR3 is 15 residues. The ends were cut back, 10 bases at V and 0 bases at J, with 16 bases in the middle. CDR3 protein: CATTKAGTSGNTIYF. CDR3 in DNA: TGTGCCACCACTAAAGCGGGGACCTCTGGAAACACCATATATTTT.

The chain's CDR3 is CASSYGGEDNEQFF. CDR3 bases: TGTGCCAGCAGTTACGGTGGGGAGGACAATGAGCAGTTCTTC. The chain couples TRBV6-5 to TRBJ2-1, with D maybe TRBD2 (6 bases). Per germline, CDR1 MNHEY and CDR2 SVGAGI. V dropped 2 bases and J dropped 5 bases, with 10 bases sitting between them. The length of the CDR3 is 14 residues.

V usage is TRBV7-2 and J usage is TRBJ2-3, with 15 bases that match TRBD2. The germline V gene has CDR1 SGHTA and CDR2 FQGNSA. Trimming took 5 bases from V and 5 from J; bases not matched to a gene: 5. The CDR3 is 16 residues long. The CDR3, as DNA: TGTGCCAGCAGCCAGGGACTAGCGGGGGGACGAGATACGCAGTATTTT. Amino acid sequence: CASSQGLAGGRDTQYF.

The V and J genes are TRBV20-1 and TRBJ2-1, with D perhaps TRBD2 (5 bases). V lost 1 base and J 5 bases, leaving 15 bases between the germline ends. This CDR3 is built from 15 residues. Germline lookup yields CDR1 DFQATT and CDR2 SNEGSKA (reference sequence). The chain's CDR3 is CSARGRNRADNEQFF. DNA for the CDR3: TGCAGTGCTAGAGGGAGGAACAGAGCCGACAATGAGCAGTTCTTC.

This sequence joins TRBV4-2 and TRBJ2-3; tentatively, D is TRBD2 (5 bases). The V and J ends lost 0 bases and 3 bases respectively, with 16 bases between them. The CDR3 has 17 amino acids. Germline V gives CDR1 LGHNA, CDR2 YNFKEQ. The CDR3 region has the DNA TGTGCCAGCAGCCAAGAGCCCTTTGGGAGCGGAACAGATACGCAGTATTTT. It is translated as CASSQEPFGSGTDTQYF.

This clonotype appeared many times. This rearrangement joins TRBV28 to TRBJ1-5; D is undetermined. V was shortened by 2 bases and J by 6 bases, with 2 bases between the two germline ends. This CDR3 spans 11 amino acids. In germline, CDR1 is MDHEN, CDR2 SYDVKM. The CDR3 region has the DNA TGTGCCAGCAGTTTAGGTCAGCCCCAGCATTTT. Translated: CASSLGQPQHF.

This clonotype was recorded a few times. This chain uses TRBV5-1 with TRBJ1-1, with 8 bases lining up with TRBD1. Germline loops: CDR1 SGHRS, CDR2 YFSETQ. Trimming at V came to 4 bases and at J to 4 bases, leaving 6 bases not matched to a gene. The CDR3 covers 14 residues. In DNA, the CDR3 is TGCGCCAGCAGCGCTGGACAGGGAGGCACTGAAGCTTTCTTT. Translating gives CASSAGQGGTEAFF.

V usage is TRBV5-1 and J usage is TRBJ1-5; D unresolved. Germline CDR1 SGHRS, CDR2 YFSETQ. This CDR3 spans 13 amino acids. Deletions cut 4 bases from V and 6 bases from J, with 11 bases between. In nucleotides, the CDR3 is TGCGCCAGCAGCCCGTTACCTCTTCAGCCCCAGCATTTT. Its protein product is CASSPLPLQPQHF.

This clonotype was recorded only once. The chain joins TRBV27 to TRBJ2-1, with D possibly being TRBD2 (6 bases). Germline loops: CDR1 MNHEY, CDR2 SMNVEV (reference sequence). V dropped 8 bases and J dropped 0 bases, with 23 bases sitting between them. The CDR3 has 18 residues. For the CDR3, the DNA is TGTGCCAGCGGGTGGGGGACTCACTTACTGAGCTCCTACAATGAGCAGTTCTTC. It is translated as CASGWGTHLLSSYNEQFF.

V and J are TRBV5-1 and TRBJ2-3; D is unclear. Germline-derived CDR1 and CDR2 are SGHRS and YFSETQ. V was clipped by 2 bases and J by 2 bases, with 12 bases between them. The CDR3 is 15 amino acids. The CDR3 nucleotides are TGCGCCAGCAGCTTAGACACGGCCTACACAGATACGCAGTATTTT. This translates into CASSLDTAYTDTQYF.

This clonotype was counted between two and nine times. The rearrangement uses TRBV15 and TRBJ1-4; 7 bases match TRBD1. V shed 5 bases and J 0 bases; nucleotides not matched to a gene: 9. CDR3 length: 17 amino acids. In germline, CDR1 is LNHNV, CDR2 YYDKDF (reference sequence). CDR3 DNA sequence: TGTGCCACCAGCGGGGGACAGTTTACAGCAACTAATGAAAAACTGTTTTTT. Translated: CATSGGQFTATNEKLFF.

The chain employs TRBV18 and TRBJ2-3, with D tentatively TRBD2 (5 bases). V lost 4 bases and J lost 5, with 7 bases in between. CDR3 length equals 12 residues. The V gene's germline CDR1 is KGHSH and CDR2 LQKENI. Here the CDR3 reads CASSRERDTQYF. The DNA for the CDR3 is TGTGCCAGCTCACGGGAGAGAGATACGCAGTATTTT.

The chain uses TRBV14 and TRBJ2-3; D is perhaps TRBD1 or TRBD2 (6 bases each). CDR1 is SGHDN and CDR2 is FVKESK in the germline V gene. The CDR3 loop spans 14 amino acids. With 5 bases removed from V and 10 bases from J, the gap between germline ends came to 19 bases. CDR3 DNA: TGTGCCAGCAGCAAAGTCGGGGGCCCCGGACCGCAGTATTTT. This translates into CASSKVGGPGPQYF.